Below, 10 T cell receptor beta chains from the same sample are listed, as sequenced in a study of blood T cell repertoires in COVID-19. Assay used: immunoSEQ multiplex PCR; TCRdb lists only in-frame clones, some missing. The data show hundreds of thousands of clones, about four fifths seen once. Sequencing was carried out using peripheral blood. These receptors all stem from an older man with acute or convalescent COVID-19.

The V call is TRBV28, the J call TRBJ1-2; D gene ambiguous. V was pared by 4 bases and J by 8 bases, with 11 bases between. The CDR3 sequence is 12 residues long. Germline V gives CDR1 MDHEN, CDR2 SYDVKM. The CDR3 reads CASSSPGRGYTF. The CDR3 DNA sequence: TGTGCCAGCAGTTCTCCGGGGAGGGGCTACACCTTC.

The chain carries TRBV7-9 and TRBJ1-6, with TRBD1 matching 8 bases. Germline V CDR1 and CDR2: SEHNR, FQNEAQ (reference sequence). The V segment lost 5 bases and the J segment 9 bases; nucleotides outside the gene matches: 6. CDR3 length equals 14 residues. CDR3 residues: CASSPGTGLSPLHF. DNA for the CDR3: TGTGCCAGCAGCCCAGGGACAGGCCTTTCACCCCTCCACTTT.

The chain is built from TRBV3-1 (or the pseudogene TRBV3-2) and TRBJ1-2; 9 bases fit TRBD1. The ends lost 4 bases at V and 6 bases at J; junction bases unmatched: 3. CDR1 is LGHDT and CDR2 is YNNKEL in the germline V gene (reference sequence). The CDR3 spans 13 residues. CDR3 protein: CASSRQGVDGYTF. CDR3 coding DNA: TGTGCCAGCAGCCGACAGGGGGTGGATGGCTACACCTTC.

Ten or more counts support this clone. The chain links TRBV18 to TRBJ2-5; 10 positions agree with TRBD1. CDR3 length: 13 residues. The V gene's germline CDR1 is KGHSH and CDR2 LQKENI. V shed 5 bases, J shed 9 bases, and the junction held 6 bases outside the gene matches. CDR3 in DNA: TGTGCCAGCTCAACCGGACAGGGGGAGGCCCAGTACTTC. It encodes CASSTGQGEAQYF.

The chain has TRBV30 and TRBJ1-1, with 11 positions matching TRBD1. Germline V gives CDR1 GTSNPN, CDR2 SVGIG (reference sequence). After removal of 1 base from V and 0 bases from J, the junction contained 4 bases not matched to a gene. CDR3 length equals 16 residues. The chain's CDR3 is CAWSARTGGLNTEAFF. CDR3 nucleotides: TGTGCCTGGAGTGCCCGGACAGGGGGCCTGAACACTGAAGCTTTCTTT.

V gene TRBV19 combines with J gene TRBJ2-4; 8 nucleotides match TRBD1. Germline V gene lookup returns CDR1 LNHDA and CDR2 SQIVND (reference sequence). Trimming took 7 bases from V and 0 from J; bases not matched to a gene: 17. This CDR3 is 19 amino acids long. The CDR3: CASNAASGQASLAKNIQYF. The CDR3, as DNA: TGTGCCAGTAACGCCGCATCGGGACAGGCGTCCCTAGCCAAAAACATTCAGTACTTC.

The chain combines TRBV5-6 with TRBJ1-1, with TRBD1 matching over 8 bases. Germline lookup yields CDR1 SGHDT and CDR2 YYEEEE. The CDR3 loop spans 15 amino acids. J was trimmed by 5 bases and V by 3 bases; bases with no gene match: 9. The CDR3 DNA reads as TGTGCCAGCAGCTCCAGGGGGCGCGCCAAAACTGAAGCTTTCTTT. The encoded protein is CASSSRGRAKTEAFF.

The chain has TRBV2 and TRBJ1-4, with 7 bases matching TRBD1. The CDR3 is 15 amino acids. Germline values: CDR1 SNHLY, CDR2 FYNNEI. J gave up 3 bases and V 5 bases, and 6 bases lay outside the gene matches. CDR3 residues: CASSRQGAANEKLFF. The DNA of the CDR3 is TGTGCCAGCAGTAGACAGGGAGCGGCTAATGAAAAACTGTTTTTT.

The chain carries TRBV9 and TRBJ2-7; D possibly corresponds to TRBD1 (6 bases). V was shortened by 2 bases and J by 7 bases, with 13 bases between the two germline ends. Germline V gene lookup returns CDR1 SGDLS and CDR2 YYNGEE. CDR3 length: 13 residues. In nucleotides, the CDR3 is TGTGCCAGCAGCGTGGGGGAAGGGACAGAGCAGTACTTC. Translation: CASSVGEGTEQYF.

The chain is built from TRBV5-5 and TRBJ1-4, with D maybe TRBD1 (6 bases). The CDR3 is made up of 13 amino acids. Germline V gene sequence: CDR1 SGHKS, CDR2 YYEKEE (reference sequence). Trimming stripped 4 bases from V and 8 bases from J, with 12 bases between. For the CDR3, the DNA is TGTGCCAGCAGCGGAGGACAGCGGGAAAAACTGTTTTTT. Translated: CASSGGQREKLFF.